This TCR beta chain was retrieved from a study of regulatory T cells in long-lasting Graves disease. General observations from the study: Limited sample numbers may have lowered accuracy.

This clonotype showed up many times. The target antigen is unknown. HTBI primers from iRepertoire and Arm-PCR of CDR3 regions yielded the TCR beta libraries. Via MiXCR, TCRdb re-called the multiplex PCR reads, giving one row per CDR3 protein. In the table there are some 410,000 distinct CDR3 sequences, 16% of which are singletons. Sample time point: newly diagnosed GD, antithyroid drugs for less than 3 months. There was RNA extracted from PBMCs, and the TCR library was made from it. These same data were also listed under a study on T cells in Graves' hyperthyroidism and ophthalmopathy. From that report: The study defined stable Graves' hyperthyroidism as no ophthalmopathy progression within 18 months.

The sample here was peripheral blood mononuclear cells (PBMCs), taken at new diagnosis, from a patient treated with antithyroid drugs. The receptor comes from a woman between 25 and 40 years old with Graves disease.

The CDR3 DNA follows: TGTGCCATACAGGATTCTGGGGCCAACGTCCTGACTTTC. Protein sequence: CAIQDSGANVLTF. The chain has TRBV10-3 and TRBJ2-6; a weak D match, TRBD1 (5 bases). Per the germline V gene, CDR1 is ENHRY and CDR2 is SYGVKD. The ends were cut back, 9 bases at V and 1 base at J, with 7 bases in the middle. CDR3 size: 13 residues.